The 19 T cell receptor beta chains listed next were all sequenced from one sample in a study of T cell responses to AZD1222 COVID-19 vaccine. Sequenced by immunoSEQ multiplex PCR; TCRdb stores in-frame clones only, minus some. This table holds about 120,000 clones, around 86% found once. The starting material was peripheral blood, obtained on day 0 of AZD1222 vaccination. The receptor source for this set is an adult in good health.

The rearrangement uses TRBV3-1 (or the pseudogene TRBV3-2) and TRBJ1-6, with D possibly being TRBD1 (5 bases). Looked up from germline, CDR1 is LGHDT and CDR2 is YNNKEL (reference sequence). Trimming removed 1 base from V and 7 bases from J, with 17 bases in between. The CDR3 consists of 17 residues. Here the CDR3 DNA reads TGTGCCAGCAGCCAAGCCCGGGGGACGAGGGGCAATTCACCCCTCCACTTT. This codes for CASSQARGTRGNSPLHF.

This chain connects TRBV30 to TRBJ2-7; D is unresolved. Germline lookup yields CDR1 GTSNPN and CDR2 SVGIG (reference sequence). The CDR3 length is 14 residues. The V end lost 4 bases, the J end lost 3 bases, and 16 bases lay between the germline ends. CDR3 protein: CAWMRLNLNYEQYF. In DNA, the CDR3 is TGTGCCTGGATGCGGCTGAACCTAAACTACGAGCAGTACTTC.

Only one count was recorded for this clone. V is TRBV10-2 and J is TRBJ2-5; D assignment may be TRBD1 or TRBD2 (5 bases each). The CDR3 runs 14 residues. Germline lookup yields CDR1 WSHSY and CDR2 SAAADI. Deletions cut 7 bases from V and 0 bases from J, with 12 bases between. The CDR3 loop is CASKAPGHQETQYF. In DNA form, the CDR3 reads TGCGCCAGCAAAGCCCCGGGACACCAAGAGACCCAGTACTTC.

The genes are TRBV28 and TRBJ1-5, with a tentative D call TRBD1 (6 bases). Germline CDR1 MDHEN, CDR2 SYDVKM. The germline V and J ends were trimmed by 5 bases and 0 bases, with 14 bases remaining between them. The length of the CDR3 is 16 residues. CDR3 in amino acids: CASSPRTAYSNQPQHF. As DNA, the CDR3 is TGTGCCAGCAGTCCCCGGACAGCCTATAGCAATCAGCCCCAGCATTTT.

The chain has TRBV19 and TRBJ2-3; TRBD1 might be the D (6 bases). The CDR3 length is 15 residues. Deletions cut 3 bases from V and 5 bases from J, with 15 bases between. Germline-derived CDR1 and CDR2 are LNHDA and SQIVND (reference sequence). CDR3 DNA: TGTGCCAGTAGTATCAGGCAGGGGAATATAGATACGCAGTATTTT. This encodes CASSIRQGNIDTQYF. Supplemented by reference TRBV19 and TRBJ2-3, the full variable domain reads DGGITQSPKYLFRKEGQNVTLSCEQNLNHDAMYWYRQDPGQGLRLIYYSQIVNDFQKGDIAEGYSVSREKKESFPLTVTSAQKNPTAFYLCASSIRQGNIDTQYFGPGTRLTVL.

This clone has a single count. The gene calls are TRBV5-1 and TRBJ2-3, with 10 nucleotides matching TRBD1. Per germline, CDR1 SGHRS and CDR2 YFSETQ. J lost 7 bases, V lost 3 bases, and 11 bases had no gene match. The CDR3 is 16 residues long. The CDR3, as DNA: TGCGCCAGCAGCTCGACAGGGGGCGATATGAGGAATACGCAGTATTTT. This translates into CASSSTGGDMRNTQYF.

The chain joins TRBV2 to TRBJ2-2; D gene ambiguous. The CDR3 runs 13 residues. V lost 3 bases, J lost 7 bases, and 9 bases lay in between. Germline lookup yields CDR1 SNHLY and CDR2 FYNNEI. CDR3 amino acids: CASSEAGLGELFF. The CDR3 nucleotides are TGTGCCAGCAGTGAGGCAGGTCTCGGGGAGCTGTTTTTT.

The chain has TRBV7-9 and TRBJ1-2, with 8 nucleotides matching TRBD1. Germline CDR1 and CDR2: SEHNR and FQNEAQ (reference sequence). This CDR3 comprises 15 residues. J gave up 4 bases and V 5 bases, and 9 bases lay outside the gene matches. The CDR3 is CASSRETGVSYGYTF. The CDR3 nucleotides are TGTGCCAGCAGCAGGGAGACAGGGGTTAGCTATGGCTACACCTTC.

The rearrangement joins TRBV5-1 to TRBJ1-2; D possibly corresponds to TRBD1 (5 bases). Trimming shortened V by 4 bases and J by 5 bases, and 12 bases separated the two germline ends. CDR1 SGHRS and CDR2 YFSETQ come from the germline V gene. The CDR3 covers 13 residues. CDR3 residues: CASSVPGSYGYTF. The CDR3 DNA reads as TGCGCCAGCAGCGTTCCAGGGTCGTATGGCTACACCTTC.

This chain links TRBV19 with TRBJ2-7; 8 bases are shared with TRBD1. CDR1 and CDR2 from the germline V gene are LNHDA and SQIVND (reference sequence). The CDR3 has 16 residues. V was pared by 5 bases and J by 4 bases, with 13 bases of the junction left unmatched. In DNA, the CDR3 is TGTGCCAGTAGTTCCACCCCGTCGACAGGGGAGTACGAGCAGTACTTC. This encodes CASSSTPSTGEYEQYF.

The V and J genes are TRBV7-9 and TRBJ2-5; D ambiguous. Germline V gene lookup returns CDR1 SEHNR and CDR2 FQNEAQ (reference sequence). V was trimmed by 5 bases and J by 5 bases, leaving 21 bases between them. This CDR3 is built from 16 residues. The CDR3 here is CASSPTRRSGPETQYF. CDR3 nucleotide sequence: TGTGCCAGCAGCCCCACCCGACGGTCCGGGCCGGAGACCCAGTACTTC.

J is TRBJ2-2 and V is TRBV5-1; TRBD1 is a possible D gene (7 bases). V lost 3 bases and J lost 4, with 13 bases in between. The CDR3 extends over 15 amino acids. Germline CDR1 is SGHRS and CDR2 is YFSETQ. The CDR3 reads CASSWRGQGTGELFF. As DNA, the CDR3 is TGCGCCAGCAGCTGGAGGGGGCAGGGCACCGGGGAGCTGTTTTTT.

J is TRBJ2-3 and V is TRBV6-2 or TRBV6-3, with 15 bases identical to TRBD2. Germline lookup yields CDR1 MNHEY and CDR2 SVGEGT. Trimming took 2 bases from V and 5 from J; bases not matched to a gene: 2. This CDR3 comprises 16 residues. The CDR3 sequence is CASSYGLAGGEDTQYF. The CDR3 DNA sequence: TGTGCCAGCAGTTACGGACTAGCGGGAGGGGAAGATACGCAGTATTTT.

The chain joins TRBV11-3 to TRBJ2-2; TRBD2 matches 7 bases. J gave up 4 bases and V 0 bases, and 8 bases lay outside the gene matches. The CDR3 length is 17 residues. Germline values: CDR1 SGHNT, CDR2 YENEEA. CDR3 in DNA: TGTGCCAGCAGCTTAGATCAGGGAGGGAGTGGCACCGGGGAGCTGTTTTTT. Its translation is CASSLDQGGSGTGELFF.

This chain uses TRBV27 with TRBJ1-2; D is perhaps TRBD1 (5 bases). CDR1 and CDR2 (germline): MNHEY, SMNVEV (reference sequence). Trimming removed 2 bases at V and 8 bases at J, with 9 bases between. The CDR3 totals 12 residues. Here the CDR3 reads CASSLRGLGYTF. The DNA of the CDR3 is TGTGCCAGCAGTTTAAGGGGATTGGGCTACACCTTC.

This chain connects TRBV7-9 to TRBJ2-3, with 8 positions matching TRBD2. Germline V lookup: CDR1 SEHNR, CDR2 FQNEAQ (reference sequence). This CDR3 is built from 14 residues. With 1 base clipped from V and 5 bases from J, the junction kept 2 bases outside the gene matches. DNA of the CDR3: TGTGCCAGCAGCTTAGGACTAGCGATAGATACGCAGTATTTT. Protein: CASSLGLAIDTQYF.

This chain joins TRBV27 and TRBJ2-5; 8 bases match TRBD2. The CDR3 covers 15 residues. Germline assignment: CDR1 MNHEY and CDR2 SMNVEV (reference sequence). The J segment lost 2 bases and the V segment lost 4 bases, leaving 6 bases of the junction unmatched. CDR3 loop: CASSSQRLAQETQYF. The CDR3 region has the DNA TGTGCCAGCAGTTCCCAACGACTAGCGCAAGAGACCCAGTACTTC.

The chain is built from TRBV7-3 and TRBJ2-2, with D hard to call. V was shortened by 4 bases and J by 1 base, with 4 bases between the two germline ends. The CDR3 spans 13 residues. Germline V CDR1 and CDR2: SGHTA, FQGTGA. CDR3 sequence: CASSSLNTGELFF. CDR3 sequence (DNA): TGTGCCAGCAGCTCACTGAACACCGGGGAGCTGTTTTTT. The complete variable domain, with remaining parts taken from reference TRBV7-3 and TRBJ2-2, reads GAGVSQTPSNKVTEKGKYVELRCDPISGHTALYWYRQSLGQGPEFLIYFQGTGAADDSGLPNDRFFAVRPEGSVSTLKIQRTERGDSAVYLCASSSLNTGELFFGEGSRLTVL.

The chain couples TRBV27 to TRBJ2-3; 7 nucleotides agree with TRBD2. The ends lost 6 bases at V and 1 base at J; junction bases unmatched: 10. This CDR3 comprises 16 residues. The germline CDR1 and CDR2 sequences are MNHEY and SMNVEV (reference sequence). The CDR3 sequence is CASSPVWAGGTDTQYF. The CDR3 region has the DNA TGTGCCAGCAGCCCTGTCTGGGCGGGGGGCACAGATACGCAGTATTTT.